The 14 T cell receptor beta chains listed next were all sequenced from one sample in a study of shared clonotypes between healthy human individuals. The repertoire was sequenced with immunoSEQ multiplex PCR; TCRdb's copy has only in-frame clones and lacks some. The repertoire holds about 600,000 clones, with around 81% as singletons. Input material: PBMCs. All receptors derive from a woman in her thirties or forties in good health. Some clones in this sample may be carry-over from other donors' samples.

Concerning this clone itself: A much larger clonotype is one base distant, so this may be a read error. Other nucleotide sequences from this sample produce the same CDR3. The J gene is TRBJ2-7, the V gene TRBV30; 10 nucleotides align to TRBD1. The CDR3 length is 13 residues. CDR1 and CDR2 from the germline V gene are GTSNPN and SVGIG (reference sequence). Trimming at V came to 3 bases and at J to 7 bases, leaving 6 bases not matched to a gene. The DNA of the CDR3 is TGTGCCTGGAGGGGACAGGGGTTGAATGAGCAGTACTTC. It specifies CAWRGQGLNEQYF. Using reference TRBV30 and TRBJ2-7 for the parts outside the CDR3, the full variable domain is SQTIHQWPATLVQPVGSPLSLECTVEGTSNPNLYWYRQAAGRGLQLLFYSVGIGQISSEVPQNLSASRPQDRQFILSSKKLLLSDSGFYLCAWRGQGLNEQYFGPGTRLTVT.

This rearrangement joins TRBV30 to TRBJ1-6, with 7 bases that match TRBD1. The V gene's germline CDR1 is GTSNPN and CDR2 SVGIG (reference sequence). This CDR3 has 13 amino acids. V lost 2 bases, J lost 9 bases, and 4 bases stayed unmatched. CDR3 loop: CAWSIQGRSPLHF. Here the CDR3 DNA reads TGTGCCTGGAGTATACAGGGGCGTTCACCCCTCCACTTT.

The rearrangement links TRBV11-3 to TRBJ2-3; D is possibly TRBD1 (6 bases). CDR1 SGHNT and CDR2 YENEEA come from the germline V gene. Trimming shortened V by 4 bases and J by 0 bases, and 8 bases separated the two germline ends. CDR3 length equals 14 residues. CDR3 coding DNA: TGTGCCAGCAGCTACACAGGGAGCACAGATACGCAGTATTTT. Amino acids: CASSYTGSTDTQYF.

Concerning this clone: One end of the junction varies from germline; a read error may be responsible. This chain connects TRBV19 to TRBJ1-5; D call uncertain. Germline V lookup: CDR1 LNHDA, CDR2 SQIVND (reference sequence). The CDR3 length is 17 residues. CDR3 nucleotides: TGTGCCAGTAGTATAGGAACAGACTCTTTGGGTAATCGGCCCCAGCATTTT. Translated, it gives CASSIGTDSLGNRPQHF. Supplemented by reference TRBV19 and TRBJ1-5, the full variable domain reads DGGITQSPKYLFRKEGQNVTLSCEQNLNHDAMYWYRQDPGQGLRLIYYSQIVNDFQKGDIAEGYSVSREKKESFPLTVTSAQKNPTAFYLCASSIGTDSLGNRPQHFGDGTRLSIL.

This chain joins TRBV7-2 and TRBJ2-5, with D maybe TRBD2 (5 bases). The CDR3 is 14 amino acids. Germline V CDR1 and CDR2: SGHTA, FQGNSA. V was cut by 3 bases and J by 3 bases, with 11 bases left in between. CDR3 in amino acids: CASSFTSREETQYF. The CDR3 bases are TGTGCCAGCAGCTTTACTAGTAGAGAAGAGACCCAGTACTTC.

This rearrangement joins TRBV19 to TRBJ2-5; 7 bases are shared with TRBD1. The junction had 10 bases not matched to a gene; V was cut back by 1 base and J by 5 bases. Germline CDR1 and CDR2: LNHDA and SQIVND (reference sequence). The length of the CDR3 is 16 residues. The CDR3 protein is CASSIAAGGSRETQYF. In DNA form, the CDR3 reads TGTGCCAGTAGTATAGCGGCAGGGGGTAGCCGGGAGACCCAGTACTTC.

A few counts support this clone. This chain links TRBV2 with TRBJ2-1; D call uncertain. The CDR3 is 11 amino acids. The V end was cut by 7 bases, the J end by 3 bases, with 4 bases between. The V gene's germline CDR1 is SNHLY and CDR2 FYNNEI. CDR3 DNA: TGTGCCAGCAAGCTCTACAATGAGCAGTTCTTC. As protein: CASKLYNEQFF.

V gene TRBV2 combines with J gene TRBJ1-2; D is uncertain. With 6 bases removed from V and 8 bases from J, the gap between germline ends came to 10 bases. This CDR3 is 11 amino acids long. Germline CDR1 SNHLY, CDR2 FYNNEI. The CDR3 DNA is TGTGCCAGCAGGGAGGCAACAGGCTACACCTTC. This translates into CASREATGYTF.

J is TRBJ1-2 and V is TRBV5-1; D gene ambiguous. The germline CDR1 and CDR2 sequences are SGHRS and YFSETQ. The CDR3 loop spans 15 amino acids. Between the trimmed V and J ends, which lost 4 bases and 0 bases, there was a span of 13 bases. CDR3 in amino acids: CASSRGELTNYGYTF. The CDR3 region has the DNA TGCGCCAGCAGCCGCGGGGAGCTAACTAACTATGGCTACACCTTC.

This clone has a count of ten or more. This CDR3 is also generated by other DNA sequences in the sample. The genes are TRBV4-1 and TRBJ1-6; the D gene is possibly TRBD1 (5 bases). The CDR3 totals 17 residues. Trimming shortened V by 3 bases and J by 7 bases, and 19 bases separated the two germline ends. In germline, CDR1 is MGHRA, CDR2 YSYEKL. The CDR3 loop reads CASSQDTRGRLNSPLHF. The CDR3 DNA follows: TGCGCCAGCAGCCAGGATACAAGGGGCCGGCTGAATTCACCCCTCCACTTT.

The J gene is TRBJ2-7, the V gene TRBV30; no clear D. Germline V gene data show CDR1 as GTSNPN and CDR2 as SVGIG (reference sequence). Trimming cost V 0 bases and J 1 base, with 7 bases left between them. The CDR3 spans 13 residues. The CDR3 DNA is TGTGCCTGGAGTGTAGGACGGTCCTACGAGCAGTACTTC. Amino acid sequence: CAWSVGRSYEQYF.

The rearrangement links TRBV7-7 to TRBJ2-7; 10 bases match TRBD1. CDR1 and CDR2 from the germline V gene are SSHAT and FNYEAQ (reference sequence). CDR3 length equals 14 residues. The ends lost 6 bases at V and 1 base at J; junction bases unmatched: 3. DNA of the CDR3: TGTGCCAGCAGTCAGGACAGGGGGTCCTACGAGCAGTACTTC. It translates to CASSQDRGSYEQYF.

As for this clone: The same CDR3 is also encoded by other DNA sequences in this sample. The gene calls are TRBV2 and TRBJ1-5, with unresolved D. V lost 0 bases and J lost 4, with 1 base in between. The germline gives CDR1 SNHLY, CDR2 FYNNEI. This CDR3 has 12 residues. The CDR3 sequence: CASSEANQPQHF. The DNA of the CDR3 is TGTGCCAGCAGTGAAGCAAATCAGCCCCAGCATTTT.

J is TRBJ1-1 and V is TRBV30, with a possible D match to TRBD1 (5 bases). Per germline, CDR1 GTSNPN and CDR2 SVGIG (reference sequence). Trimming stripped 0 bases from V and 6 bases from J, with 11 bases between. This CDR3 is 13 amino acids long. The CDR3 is CAWSVQRGAEAFF. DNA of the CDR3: TGTGCCTGGAGTGTACAAAGGGGAGCTGAAGCTTTCTTT.